The 9 T cell receptor beta chains reported below all come from one sample, sequenced in a study of human T cells and chemical hapten exposure. TCRdb re-derived calls from the RACE reads in MiXCR, one entry per CDR3 protein. The sample carries more than 150,000 distinct CDR3 sequences, roughly 30% recorded once. Time point defined: pre-sensitization, week 0. Treatment denoted: therapeutic diphenylcyclopropenone sensitization with weekly scalp DPC. The sample in question was whole blood, obtained in connection with sensitization to the hapten diphenylcyclopropenone (DPC). The receptors derive from a woman aged 25 to 39 with alopecia areata. Some clones in this sample may be carry-over from other donors' samples.

This clonotype was counted a few times. The J gene is TRBJ2-7, the V gene TRBV11-2; 11 positions match TRBD1. Looked up from germline, CDR1 is SGHAT and CDR2 is FQNNGV. The CDR3 contains 14 residues. V shed 3 bases and J 7 bases; nucleotides not matched to a gene: 5. CDR3 nucleotide sequence: TGTGCCAGCAGCTTCCGGGACAGGGGGAGGGAGCAGTACTTC. Encoded protein: CASSFRDRGREQYF.

At least ten counts were recorded for this clonotype. The gene calls are TRBV20-1 and TRBJ1-6; 7 nucleotides line up with TRBD1. Unmatched junction bases numbered 9, after V lost 4 bases and J lost 9 bases. CDR1 DFQATT and CDR2 SNEGSKA come from the germline V gene (reference sequence). This CDR3 spans 14 amino acids. DNA for the CDR3: TGCAGTGCTACTCCCGGGACAGATCTTTCACCCCTCCACTTT. Its translation is CSATPGTDLSPLHF.

This clonotype was counted ten times or more. The V call is TRBV29-1, the J call TRBJ2-3; TRBD2 might be the D (5 bases). V dropped 7 bases and J dropped 6 bases, with 14 bases sitting between them. Germline values: CDR1 SQVTM, CDR2 ANQGSEA. The CDR3 consists of 12 residues. The CDR3 protein is CSAAHSVDTQYF. CDR3 DNA sequence: TGCAGCGCTGCCCATAGCGTGGATACGCAGTATTTT.

The chain has TRBV29-1 and TRBJ1-1; D call uncertain. The V gene's germline CDR1 is SQVTM and CDR2 ANQGSEA. The CDR3 extends over 9 amino acids. V gave up 8 bases and J gave up 8 bases, with 9 bases separating them. The CDR3 coding sequence is TGCAGCACGGACGGGGAAGCTTTCTTT. It encodes CSTDGEAFF.

This clonotype was seen a handful of times. The rearrangement uses TRBV9 and TRBJ1-1; TRBD1 aligns across 9 bases. Germline values: CDR1 SGDLS, CDR2 YYNGEE. V gave up 2 bases and J gave up 5 bases; unmatched junction bases: 1. CDR3 size: 13 residues. The CDR3 DNA sequence: TGTGCCAGCAGCGTGACAGGGGGAACTGAAGCTTTCTTT. This gives the protein CASSVTGGTEAFF.

This clonotype was detected only a few times. CDR3 DNA: TGTGCCAGCAGCTTGGCCAGGGGGCCAGCTTTCTTT. It translates to CASSLARGPAFF. The chain couples TRBV5-5 to TRBJ1-1, with 8 bases that match TRBD1. The CDR3 has 12 residues. Germline V gene sequence: CDR1 SGHKS, CDR2 YYEKEE (reference sequence). V lost 0 bases and J lost 10; bases outside the gene matches: 2.

This clonotype was seen a single time. The V gene is TRBV2, the J gene TRBJ2-1; TRBD1 matches at 9 bases. This CDR3 region has 14 residues. After removal of 8 bases from V and 8 bases from J, the junction contained 10 bases not matched to a gene. The germline CDR1 and CDR2 sequences are SNHLY and FYNNEI. CDR3 protein: CASVLDRGLDEQFF. The CDR3 DNA reads as TGTGCCAGCGTCCTGGACAGGGGTTTGGATGAGCAGTTCTTC. Variable domain in full (rest from reference TRBV2 and TRBJ2-1): EPEVTQTPSHQVTQMGQEVILRCVPISNHLYFYWYRQILGQKVEFLVSFYNNEISEKSEIFDDQFSVERPDGSNFTLKIRSTKLEDSAMYFCASVLDRGLDEQFFGPGTRLTVL.

V gene TRBV28 combines with J gene TRBJ1-1; D is unclear. From germline, CDR1 is MDHEN and CDR2 SYDVKM. This CDR3 is 11 amino acids long. Trimming stripped 7 bases from V and 3 bases from J, with 6 bases between. The CDR3 DNA reads as TGTGCCAGCACCGCGTACACTGAAGCTTTCTTT. Amino acids: CASTAYTEAFF.

This clonotype was observed a handful of times. The CDR3 protein is CASSSGGSSYEQYF. In DNA form, the CDR3 reads TGTGCCAGCAGCTCCGGGGGGAGCTCCTACGAGCAGTACTTC. This sequence joins TRBV28 and TRBJ2-7; 7 nucleotides match TRBD2. The CDR3 runs 14 residues. V trimming: 6 bases; J trimming: 0 bases; junction bases outside the gene matches: 5. CDR1 is MDHEN, CDR2 SYDVKM, per germline.